This T cell receptor (beta chain) is drawn from a study of shared clonotypes between healthy human individuals. Study conclusions and caveats: The genetic and exposure-history diversity represented was limited by few donors. Incompleteness in sorted-subset sequencing, despite large depth, was shown by rarefaction. Clonotype sharing among donors, it was expected, would be affected by sequencing depth.

Method: immunoSEQ multiplex PCR; TCRdb's copy keeps in-frame clones and lacks some. The sample carries under 2.5 million clones, roughly 92% recorded once. In the case of this clone: Its specificity is not known.

The investigators split CD4+ cells into a CD45RA+ naive subset and a CD45RA-negative memory subset. Sequenced input: naive CD4+ T cells from PBMCs. Indicated subset: CD45RA+ positively selected. The clonotype originates from a man aged 18 to 35 in good health. Some clones in this sample may be carry-over from other donors' samples.

In nucleotides, the CDR3 is TGCGCCAGCAGCCAAGGGAGGGCTAGCGGGAGCAATGAGCAGTTCTTC. It is translated as CASSQGRASGSNEQFF. V and J are TRBV4-1 and TRBJ2-1, with TRBD2 identical over 10 bases. This CDR3 is built from 16 residues. Germline trimming cut 1 base from V and 6 bases from J; bases unmatched to any gene: 6. Germline CDR1 reads MGHRA; CDR2 reads YSYEKL.